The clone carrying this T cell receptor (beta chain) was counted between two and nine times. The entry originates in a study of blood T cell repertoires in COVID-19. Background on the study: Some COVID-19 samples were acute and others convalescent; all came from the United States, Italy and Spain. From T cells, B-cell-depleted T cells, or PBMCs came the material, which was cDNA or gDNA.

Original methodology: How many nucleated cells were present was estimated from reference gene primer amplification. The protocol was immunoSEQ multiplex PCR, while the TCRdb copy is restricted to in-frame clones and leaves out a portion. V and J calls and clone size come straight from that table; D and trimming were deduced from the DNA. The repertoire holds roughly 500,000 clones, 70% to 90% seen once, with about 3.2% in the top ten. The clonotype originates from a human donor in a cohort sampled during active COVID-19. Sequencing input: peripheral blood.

The CDR3 loop reads CASSRLAGGNEQFF. DNA for the CDR3: TGTGCCAGCAGCAGACTAGCGGGTGGTAATGAGCAGTTCTTC. The V and J genes are TRBV2 and TRBJ2-1; 10 bases are shared with TRBD2. The CDR3 is 14 amino acids. Trimming removed 6 bases from V and 7 bases from J; junction bases left unmatched: 6. Germline CDR1 SNHLY, CDR2 FYNNEI.